This T cell receptor (beta chain) was documented in a study of naive CD8 T cells in extremely preterm neonates (dated by TCRdb to 2017 to 2019). About the study as a whole: The abstract gives the adult participants' age range as 25-50 years, whereas the methods give 20-50 years. The study compared TCRbeta CDR3 repertoires of sorted naive CD8+ T cells across four age groups: extremely preterm neonates, term neonates, young children and adults. The study at large found these results: A higher proportion of shared CDR3 nucleotide sequences was found in preterm neonates (roughly 2.7%) than in term neonates (0.4%), young children (approximately 0.03%) and adults (approximately 0.01%). To track T cell development within individuals, the authors urged prospective longitudinal studies of preterm and term neonates. Compared with all other age groups, preterm neonates showed significantly lower iChao1 richness (p < 0.05) along with an even clone distribution, indicating a less rich repertoire. A small sample size and variable productive template counts among preterm samples were noted by the authors as limitations. Preterm CDR3s were shorter, with fewer N additions and less junctional trimming, and were closer to germline than those of older groups.

CDR1 and CDR2, looked up from the germline V gene, are SGHRS and YFSETQ. The CDR3 measures 15 amino acids from cysteine to phenylalanine. Only the CDR3 DNA stays, 45 bases, in frame from base 1. V is pared back by 0 bases and J by 0 bases, with 6 bases lying between the germline termini. TCRbeta CDR3 regions were amplified from genomic DNA by a two-step, bias-controlled multiplex PCR. Primers specific for every TRBV and TRBJ gene segment were included in the multiplex PCR. TCRbeta repertoire data were generated with the immunoSEQ Assay. The study's processing was this. To merge closely related sequences, reads went through filtering and clustering using a relative-frequency ratio and a modified nearest-neighbor algorithm. V, D and J gene assignments for CDR3 sequences followed IMGT annotation. Template counts were quantified against synthetic TCR CDR3 analog sequences and normalized for PCR amplification bias. Only unique productive sequences, defined as in-frame CDR3 sequences without stop codons, were included in the analyses. The immunoSEQ Analyzer software was used to compute clonality, defined as 1 minus Pielou's evenness, and iChao1 richness. Depending on the Shapiro-Wilk normality results, either Student's t-test or a non-parametric test was run in JMP for statistical testing. In its TCRdb copy, this immuneACCESS table keeps in-frame sequences only and misses some clones. Where compared with another copy, unresolved V genes explain less than half of these, and the others have no known cause. That table supplies the V and J calls and clone size; D and trimming were determined from the DNA. Recorded for this sample are 7,000 or so clones; roughly 98% of them occurred a single time. The top ten clones comprise 0.3% to 0.45% of the sample.

Peripheral blood was donated by five healthy children aged roughly 15-56 months who were having elective routine surgery, plus five healthy nonsmoking adults. Healthy nonsmokers aged roughly 20-55 years, with a median age of about 37 years, served as the adult controls. A FACSAria III cell sorter was used to sort live, Annexin V-negative naive CD8+ T cells (CD3+CD8+CD45RA+CCR7+). Each sample yielded between roughly 18,000 and 100,000 sorted naive CD8+ T cells. Ficoll-Paque density gradient centrifugation was used to isolate mononuclear cells from diluted blood. Before sorting, mononuclear cells were cryopreserved in around 10% DMSO with about 90% FBS and kept in long-term storage at -150 degrees C. After thawing, cells were stained with Annexin V along with antibodies against CD3, CD8, CCR7 and CD45RA. Genomic DNA was extracted from snap-frozen sorted cell pellets with the DNeasy Blood and Tissue Kit.

As to this clone: Its binding antigen is unknown. The record has no base qualities; no much larger clone is one base away.

The chain is assembled from TRBV5-1 and TRBJ2-2; the D gene identity is not certain. Material: naive CD8+ T cells from blood. This receptor was obtained from a human donor in good health. Here the CDR3 is given as CASSLARPNTGELFF. The sequenced DNA is TGCGCCAGCAGCTTGGCCAGGCCGAACACCGGGGAGCTGTTTTTT. The variable domain in full, with residues beyond the CDR3 obtained from the reference TRBV5-1 and TRBJ2-2 genes, is KAGVTQTPRYLIKTRGQQVTLSCSPISGHRSVSWYQQTPGQGLQFLFEYFSETQRNKGNFPGRFSGRQFSNSRSEMNVSTLELGDSALYLCASSLARPNTGELFFGEGSRLTVL.